This T cell receptor (beta chain) stems from a study of shared clonotypes between healthy human individuals. Study-level information: Samples came from two female and a few male donors aged 18 to 49.

V trimming: 5 bases; J trimming: 4 bases; junction bases outside the gene matches: 4. Per germline, CDR1 SGHVS and CDR2 FNYEAQ. The CDR3 extends over 14 amino acids. General observations from the study: An anticipated effect of sequencing depth on clonotype sharing among donors was recognized.

A word on this clone: Its antigen remains unknown. A far more abundant clone sits one base away, making this likely a read error.

At the deep level, the assay was run. The repertoire was sequenced with immunoSEQ multiplex PCR; TCRdb's copy has only in-frame clones and lacks some. The data show 550,000 to 700,000 clones, around 78% seen once. This TCR was recovered from a woman in her twenties or thirties in good health. The sequenced sample was memory CD4+ T cells sorted from blood. Indicated subset: CD45RA-negative fraction. The chain combines TRBV7-6 with TRBJ2-3; 9 bases map to TRBD1. CDR3 loop: CASSPRQGADTQYF. The CDR3 region has the DNA TGTGCCAGCAGCCCACGACAGGGGGCAGATACGCAGTATTTT.